This TCR beta chain was recorded in a study of blood T cell repertoires in COVID-19. Overall study context: The study drew acute and convalescent COVID-19 samples from the United States, Italy and Spain. Sample material is recorded as cDNA or gDNA derived from T cells, B-cell-depleted T cells, or PBMCs.

V was pared by 4 bases and J by 5 bases, with 14 bases between. Germline V gene lookup returns CDR1 MGHRA and CDR2 YSYEKL. The CDR3 runs to 14 residues. Method: immunoSEQ multiplex PCR; TCRdb's copy keeps in-frame clones and lacks some. The sample gives some 170,000 clones, about three quarters of which show up once; 2.8% is in the top ten. V gene TRBV4-1 combines with J gene TRBJ2-5; perhaps TRBD2 as D (5 bases). The clonotype comes from a man between 70 and 80 years old with acute or convalescent COVID-19. The sequenced sample consisted of peripheral blood. The CDR3 sequence: CASSLNGIAETQYF. The CDR3 region has the DNA TGCGCCAGCAGCCTGAACGGGATTGCGGAGACCCAGTACTTC.